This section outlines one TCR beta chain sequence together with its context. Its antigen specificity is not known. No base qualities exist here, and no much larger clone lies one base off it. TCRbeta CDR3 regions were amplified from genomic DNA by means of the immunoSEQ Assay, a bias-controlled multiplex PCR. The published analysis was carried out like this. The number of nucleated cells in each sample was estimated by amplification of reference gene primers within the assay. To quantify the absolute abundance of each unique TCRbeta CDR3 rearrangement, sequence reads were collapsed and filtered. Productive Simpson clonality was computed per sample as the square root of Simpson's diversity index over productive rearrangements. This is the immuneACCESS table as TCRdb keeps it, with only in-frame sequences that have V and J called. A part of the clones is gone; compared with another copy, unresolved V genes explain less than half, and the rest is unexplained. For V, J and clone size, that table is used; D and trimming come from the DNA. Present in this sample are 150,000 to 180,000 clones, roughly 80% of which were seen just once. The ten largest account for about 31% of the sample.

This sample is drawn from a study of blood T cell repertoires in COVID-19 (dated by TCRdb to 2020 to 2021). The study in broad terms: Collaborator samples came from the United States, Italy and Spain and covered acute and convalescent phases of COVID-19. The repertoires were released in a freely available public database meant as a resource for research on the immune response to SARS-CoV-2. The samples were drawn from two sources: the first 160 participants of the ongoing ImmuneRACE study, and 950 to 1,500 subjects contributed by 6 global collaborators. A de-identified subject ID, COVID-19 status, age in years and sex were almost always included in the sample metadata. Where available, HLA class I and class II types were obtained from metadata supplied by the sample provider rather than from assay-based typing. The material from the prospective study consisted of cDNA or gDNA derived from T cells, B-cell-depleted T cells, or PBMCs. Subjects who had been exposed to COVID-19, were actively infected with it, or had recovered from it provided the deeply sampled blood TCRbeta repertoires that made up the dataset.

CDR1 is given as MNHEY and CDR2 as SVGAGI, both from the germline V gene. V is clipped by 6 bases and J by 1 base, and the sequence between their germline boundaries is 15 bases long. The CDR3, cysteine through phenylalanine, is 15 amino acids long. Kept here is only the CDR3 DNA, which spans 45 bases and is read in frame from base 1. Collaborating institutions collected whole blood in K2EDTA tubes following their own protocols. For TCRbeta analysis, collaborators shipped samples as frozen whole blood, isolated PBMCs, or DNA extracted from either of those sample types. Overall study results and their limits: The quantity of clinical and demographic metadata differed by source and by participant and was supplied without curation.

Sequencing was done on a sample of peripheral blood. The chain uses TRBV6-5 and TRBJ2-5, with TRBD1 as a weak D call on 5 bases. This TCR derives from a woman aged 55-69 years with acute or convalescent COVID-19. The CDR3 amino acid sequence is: CASRPWGQTQETQYF. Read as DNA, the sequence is TGTGCCAGCAGACCCTGGGGCCAGACCCAAGAGACCCAGTACTTC.